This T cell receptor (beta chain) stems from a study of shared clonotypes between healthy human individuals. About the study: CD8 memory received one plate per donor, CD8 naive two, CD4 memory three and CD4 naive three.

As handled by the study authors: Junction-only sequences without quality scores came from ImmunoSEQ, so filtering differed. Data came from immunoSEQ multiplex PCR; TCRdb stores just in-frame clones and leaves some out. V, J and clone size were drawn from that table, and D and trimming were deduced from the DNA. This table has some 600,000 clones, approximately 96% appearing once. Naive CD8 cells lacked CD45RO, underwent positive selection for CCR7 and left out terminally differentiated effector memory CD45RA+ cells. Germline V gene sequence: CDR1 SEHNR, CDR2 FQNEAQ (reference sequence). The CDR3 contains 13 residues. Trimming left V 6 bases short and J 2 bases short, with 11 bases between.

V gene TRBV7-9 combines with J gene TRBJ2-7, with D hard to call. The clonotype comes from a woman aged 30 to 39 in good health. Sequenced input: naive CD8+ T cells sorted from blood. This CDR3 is CASSHDTAYEQYF. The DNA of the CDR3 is TGTGCCAGCAGTCACGACACCGCCTACGAGCAGTACTTC.